The entry below gives a single TCR beta chain sequence along with its context. The data are from a study of blood T cell repertoires in COVID-19. Background on the study: The United States, Italy and Spain were the sources of the acute and convalescent COVID-19 samples. Sample material is recorded as cDNA or gDNA derived from T cells, B-cell-depleted T cells, or PBMCs.

Source study methods: Reference gene primer amplification gave estimated nucleated cell counts. Clones were read by immunoSEQ multiplex PCR, and TCRdb kept only the in-frame ones, dropping some. V, J and clone size are taken as reported in that table, and D and trimming were inferred from the DNA itself. Here the sample spans 150,000 to 200,000 clones, approximately 85% being singletons. The CDR3 length is 14 residues. Germline trimming cut 3 bases from V and 11 bases from J; bases unmatched to any gene: 6. Germline CDR1 LGHDT, CDR2 YNNKEL (reference sequence). The V gene is TRBV3-1 (or the pseudogene TRBV3-2), the J gene TRBJ1-4, with TRBD1 identical over 10 bases. Sequenced: peripheral blood. This TCR was recovered from an older woman with acute or convalescent COVID-19. CDR3 in amino acids: CASSQGQGRYKLFF. The CDR3 region has the DNA TGTGCCAGCAGCCAGGGACAGGGGAGGTATAAACTGTTTTTT.